Listed below are T cell receptor beta chains from one sample, sequenced in a study of radiotherapy plus CTLA-4 blockade in lung cancer. The table came from immunoSEQ multiplex PCR; TCRdb's copy has only in-frame clones and leaves some out. This table holds approximately 99,000 clones, 70% to 90% found once. The sample consisted of peripheral blood, taken from a patient treated with radiotherapy plus ipilimumab. The receptors were gathered from a human donor with non-small cell lung cancer that progressed on radiotherapy plus ipilimumab. CDR3s include the opening cysteine and the closing phenylalanine or tryptophan. Each record gives: V gene, J gene, D gene, clone size, CDR3 DNA, CDR3 protein. The D gene is left open where the match is weak. Some rows have no size entry. The others give once, few or many, or a class for an expanded clone.

>TRBV5-1|TRBJ1-1|TRBD1|once
TGCGCCAGCACTACAGGGGGCGCAGGGACTGAAGCTTTCTTT
CASTTGGAGTEAFF
>TRBV6-1|TRBJ1-5|NA|NA
TGTGCCAGCAGTGCGGACAGGCCCCAGCATTTT
CASSADRPQHF
>TRBV6-5|TRBJ2-1|NA|NA
TGTGCCACCCAACGGACACGCTCCTACAATGAGCAGTTCTTC
CATQRTRSYNEQFF
>TRBV7-8|TRBJ2-4|NA|NA
TGTGCCAGCAGCCCGCTTGTAGGGATGGCCATTCAGTACTTC
CASSPLVGMAIQYF
>TRBV2|TRBJ2-7|NA|NA
TGTGCCAGCGGTGCATACAGCTACGAGCAGTACTTC
CASGAYSYEQYF
>TRBV6-6|TRBJ2-5|NA|NA
TGTGCCAGCAGTTACACGGGGGAGACCCAGTACTTC
CASSYTGETQYF
>TRBV6-6|TRBJ1-2|NA|NA
TGTGCCAGCAGTTACCTGTCCGGGGGGCGCGGCGGCTACACCTTC
CASSYLSGGRGGYTF
>TRBV27|TRBJ1-5|NA|few
TGTGCCAGCAGTTTATATTTGAGGGGGGACGGGCGGCACTTGCCCCAGCATTTT
CASSLYLRGDGRHLPQHF
>TRBV7-8|TRBJ2-1|NA|NA
TGTGCCAGCAGCTTAGAGAACCCCTACAATGAGCAGTTCTTC
CASSLENPYNEQFF
>TRBV4-1|TRBJ2-7|TRBD2|NA
TGCGCCAGCAGCCAAGCCTTAGCGGGAGAAGCCTACGAGCAGTACTTC
CASSQALAGEAYEQYF
>TRBV10-3|TRBJ1-1|NA|few
TGTGCCATCAGTGGGCCGAACACTGAAGCTTTCTTT
CAISGPNTEAFF
>TRBV2|TRBJ2-1|TRBD1|NA
TGTGCCAGCCGCAGGACAGGGAGTTTAAATGAGCAGTTCTTC
CASRRTGSLNEQFF
>TRBV7-8|TRBJ1-1|NA|NA
TGTGCCAGCAGCTTAGGAGCAGGGCTTTCAGCTTTCTTT
CASSLGAGLSAFF
>TRBV5-4|TRBJ2-4|NA|once
TGTGCCAGCACCCTGCCGCAACGTCCCGCCAAAAACATTCAGTACTTC
CASTLPQRPAKNIQYF
>TRBV5-1|TRBJ2-1|TRBD2|NA
TGCGCCAGCATGAATACCGGGACTACCAAGAATGAGCAGTTCTTC
CASMNTGTTKNEQFF
>TRBV7-2|TRBJ1-1|NA|NA
TGTGCCAGCAGGCGACAGGAGAACACTGAAGCTTTCTTT
CASRRQENTEAFF
>TRBV5-1|TRBJ2-7|NA|NA
TGCGCCAGCAGCCGGGCCGGGCCTCCCTACGAGCAGTACTTC
CASSRAGPPYEQYF
>TRBV6-1|TRBJ2-7|TRBD2|NA
TGTGCCAGCCGCGCTAGCGGGAACTCCTACGAGCAGTACTTC
CASRASGNSYEQYF
>TRBV7-9|TRBJ1-4|TRBD1|once
TGTGCCAGCAGCCAGATTGGGACAGGGGTTGTGTCGGAAAAACTGTTTTTT
CASSQIGTGVVSEKLFF
>TRBV6-6|TRBJ2-7|NA|NA
TGTGCCAGCAGTCCCCCGGACGGCTTCAAGGTGTACTTC
CASSPPDGFKVYF
>TRBV18|TRBJ1-5|NA|few
TGTGCCAGCTCACCAGACAGATATCAGCCCCAGCATTTT
CASSPDRYQPQHF
>TRBV19|TRBJ2-5|NA|few
TGTGCCAGTAGTGCCCTAGGACAGATGTACCAAGAGACCCAGTACTTC
CASSALGQMYQETQYF
>TRBV6-1|TRBJ2-3|TRBD2|NA
TGTGCCAGCAGTGATACGCGACTAGCGGTCTCCACAGATACGCAGTATTTT
CASSDTRLAVSTDTQYF
>TRBV7-2|TRBJ2-3|TRBD2|NA
TGTGCCAGCAGCCCCCGGACTAGCGGGAGGGGGTCAGATACGCAGTATTTT
CASSPRTSGRGSDTQYF
>TRBV2|TRBJ2-7|NA|NA
TGTGCCAGCAGCCCTAACTACGAGCAGTACTTC
CASSPNYEQYF
>TRBV28|TRBJ1-3|NA|NA
TGTGCCAGCAGTTGGGGTGGGGACTCTGGAAACACCATATATTTT
CASSWGGDSGNTIYF
>TRBV7-3|TRBJ2-3|TRBD1|NA
TGTGCCAGCAGCCCCAGCGTAGGACAGGGCTCAGATACGCAGTATTTT
CASSPSVGQGSDTQYF
>TRBV28|TRBJ2-1|NA|NA
TGTGCCAGCAGTCCTCAGGCTCCGAATGAGCAGTTCTTC
CASSPQAPNEQFF
>TRBV9|TRBJ2-1|TRBD2|NA
TGTGCCAGCAGCGTTGGACTCCCGGGGGGCAATGAGCAGTTCTTC
CASSVGLPGGNEQFF
>TRBV7-9|TRBJ2-1|TRBD2|NA
TGTGCCAGCAGCTTATCAGCGGGAGTCACGAATGAGCAGTTCTTC
CASSLSAGVTNEQFF
>TRBV7-9|TRBJ2-1|NA|NA
TGTGCCAGCAGCCCCTACCTTGAGGCGGGATGGAGGCCCCCTAAGCAGTTCTTC
CASSPYLEAGWRPPKQFF
>TRBV7-2|TRBJ2-1|NA|NA
TGTGCCAGCAGCTTAGGTTATAGCCCGTTCTTC
CASSLGYSPFF
>TRBV7-8|TRBJ2-2|NA|NA
TGTGCCAGCAGCCATGGACGGAACACCGGGGAGCTGTTTTTT
CASSHGRNTGELFF
>TRBV10-3|TRBJ2-3|NA|once
TGTGCCATCAGTGAGTCCTTGACTACAGATACGCAGTATTTT
CAISESLTTDTQYF
>TRBV6-5|TRBJ2-7|NA|NA
TGTGCCAGCAGTGAAAGTTTGGTATACGAGCAGTACTTC
CASSESLVYEQYF
>TRBV4-1|TRBJ2-3|NA|NA
TGCGCCAGCAGCCAAGTGGGGGCTATCCCAGATACGCAGTATTTT
CASSQVGAIPDTQYF
>TRBV5-3|TRBJ1-4|NA|NA
TGTGCCAGAAGCTTGGTAGGAGAAAAACTGTTTTTT
CARSLVGEKLFF
>TRBV6-5|TRBJ2-1|NA|NA
TGTGCCAGCAGTGATACCCCCCGCAATGAGCAGTTCTTC
CASSDTPRNEQFF
>TRBV7-7|TRBJ2-1|TRBD2|NA
TGTGCTAGCAGCTTAGGACTAGTCGATGAGCAGTTCTTC
CASSLGLVDEQFF
>TRBV10-3|TRBJ2-7|NA|NA
TGTGCCATCAGTGCTGGGACCGACTACGAGCAGTACTTC
CAISAGTDYEQYF
>TRBV27|TRBJ1-2|NA|NA
TGTGCCAGCAGTCCGGGGGGTCCTGATGGCTACACCTTC
CASSPGGPDGYTF
>TRBV7-2|TRBJ2-7|NA|once
TGTGCCAGCAGCTTAGGAAACCCAGCCTACGAGCAGTACTTC
CASSLGNPAYEQYF
>TRBV7-2|TRBJ1-2|NA|NA
TGTGCCAGCAGCTTAGGGACGGCATATGGCTACACCTTC
CASSLGTAYGYTF
>TRBV5-1|TRBJ2-3|NA|NA
TGCGCCAGCAGCTTGGGTGTACTCCCTGGCACAGATACGCAGTATTTT
CASSLGVLPGTDTQYF
>TRBV30|TRBJ1-3|NA|NA
TGTGCCTGGAACTCTGGAAACACCATATATTTT
CAWNSGNTIYF
>TRBV7-8|TRBJ2-3|TRBD2|NA
TGTGCCAGCAGCTCGAGACTAGCGGGGTCTGTCACAGATACGCAGTATTTT
CASSSRLAGSVTDTQYF
>TRBV2|TRBJ2-5|TRBD2|NA
TGTGCCAGCAGCCCTACGACTAGCCGAGAGACCCAGTACTTC
CASSPTTSRETQYF
>TRBV2|TRBJ2-3|TRBD2|NA
TGTGCCGGCAGTGTAGCGGGGGGGTCCACAGATACGCAGTATTTT
CAGSVAGGSTDTQYF
>TRBV27|TRBJ2-1|TRBD1|once
TGTGCCAGCAGCACCTCCGGGACAGGCACCTACAATGAGCAGTTCTTC
CASSTSGTGTYNEQFF
>TRBV14|TRBJ2-5|NA|NA
TGTGCCAGCAGCCAAGATTCGGCTAGCACCCAAGAGACCCAGTACTTC
CASSQDSASTQETQYF
>TRBV2|TRBJ2-2|NA|NA
TGTGCCAGCAATGTCGGAGGAGACACCGGGGAGCTGTTTTTT
CASNVGGDTGELFF